Given below is one TCR beta chain in context. The target of this receptor is not known. No base quality values were provided; no much bigger clone lies one nucleotide off. Sequences SGHRS (CDR1) and YFSETQ (CDR2) are obtained from the germline V gene. The germline V and J ends show losses of 5 bases and 7 bases respectively, and no gene match explains 6 bases of the junction. The cysteine opens and the phenylalanine closes a CDR3 of 14 amino acids. Solely the CDR3 DNA is kept, with 42 bases framed from the first base. The record originates from a study of blood T cell repertoires in COVID-19 (dated by TCRdb to the early 2020s). With regard to the full study: The collaborator samples originated in the United States, Italy and Spain and spanned the acute and convalescent phases of COVID-19. The samples were drawn from two sources: the first 160 participants of the ongoing ImmuneRACE study, and 1,254 subjects contributed by 6 global collaborators. Where available, HLA class I and class II types were taken from metadata supplied by the sample provider and were not determined by assay-based typing. Nearly every sample came with metadata listing a de-identified subject ID, COVID-19 status, age in years and sex. Subjects who had been exposed to COVID-19, were actively infected with it, or had recovered from it provided the deeply sampled blood TCRbeta repertoires that made up the dataset. The repertoires were released in a freely available public database meant as a resource for research on the immune response to SARS-CoV-2. The prospective study material was composed of cDNA or gDNA derived from T cells, B-cell-depleted T cells, or PBMCs.

Overall study results and their limits: How much clinical and demographic metadata was included differed by source and by participant, and the metadata was provided uncurated.

TCRbeta CDR3 regions were amplified from genomic DNA by means of the immunoSEQ Assay, a bias-controlled multiplex PCR. As for the authors' bioinformatics: The number of nucleated cells in each sample was estimated by amplification of reference gene primers within the assay. To quantify the absolute abundance of each unique TCRbeta CDR3 rearrangement, sequence reads were collapsed and filtered. For each sample, productive Simpson clonality was calculated as the square root of Simpson's diversity index over productive rearrangements. TCRdb re-hosts the immuneACCESS table, in-frame sequences only. Its copies lack some clones; in the studies checked, an unresolved V gene accounts for under half of them, and the cause for the rest is not known. That table furnishes V, J and clone size, whereas the DNA furnished D and trimming. The sample profile shows 87,000 or so clones; around 85% of them were found once. Together, the top ten hold 2.5% to 3.5% of the sample.

One collaborating source in Seattle enrolled patients during active infection and followed them longitudinally through the course of disease. Each collaborating institution followed its own protocols to collect whole blood in K2EDTA tubes. For TCRbeta analysis, collaborators shipped samples in one of three forms: frozen whole blood, isolated PBMCs, or DNA extracted from either of those sample types. This receptor was taken from a woman of 80 years or more with COVID-19, enrolled during active disease. The sample taken for sequencing was peripheral blood. The chain employs TRBV5-1 and TRBJ1-4; the central 9 bases match TRBD1. The nucleotide sequence reads as follows: TGCGCCAGCAGTTCGGGACAGGGTATTGAAAAACTGTTTTTT. It is translated as CASSSGQGIEKLFF.